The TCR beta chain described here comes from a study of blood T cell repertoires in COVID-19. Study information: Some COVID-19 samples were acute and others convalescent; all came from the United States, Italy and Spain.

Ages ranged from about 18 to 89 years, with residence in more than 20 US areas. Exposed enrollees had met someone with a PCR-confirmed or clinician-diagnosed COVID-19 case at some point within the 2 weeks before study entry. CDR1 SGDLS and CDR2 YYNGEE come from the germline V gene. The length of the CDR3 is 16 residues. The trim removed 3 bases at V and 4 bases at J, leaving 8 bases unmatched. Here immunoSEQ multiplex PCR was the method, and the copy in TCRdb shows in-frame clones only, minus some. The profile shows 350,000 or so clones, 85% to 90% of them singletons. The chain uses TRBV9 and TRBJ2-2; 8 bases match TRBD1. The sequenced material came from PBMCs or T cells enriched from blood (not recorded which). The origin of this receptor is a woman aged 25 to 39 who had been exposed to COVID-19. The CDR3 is CASSAKDRGSTGELFF. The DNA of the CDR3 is TGTGCCAGCAGCGCCAAAGACAGGGGAAGCACCGGGGAGCTGTTTTTT.